Listed below are T cell receptor beta chains from one sample, sequenced in a study of T cell changes during pregnancy in multiple sclerosis. Assay used: immunoSEQ multiplex PCR; TCRdb lists only in-frame clones, some missing. Of some 58,000 clones listed, about 96% are singletons. Here the sequenced sample was CD8+ T cells from peripheral blood mononuclear cells, taken after pregnancy. The source is a female donor with multiple sclerosis, enrolled in a pregnancy study. Each CDR3 is given with its conserved first and last residue.

CASSAGGSTDTQYF	TRBJ2-3	TRBV7-6
CASSWGPSYEQYF	TRBJ2-7	TRBV5-4
CASSYSTLTGNESTEAFF	TRBJ1-1	TRBV28
CASEGNTEAFF	TRBJ1-1	TRBV2
CASSLDLGLANTGELFF	TRBJ2-2	TRBV5-1
CASSYPGSYEQYF	TRBJ2-7	TRBV7-9
CASSHRGPATGELFF	TRBJ2-2	TRBV11-3
CASAGESYNEQFF	TRBJ2-1	TRBV7-9
CASSLGGTSGSFNEQFF	TRBJ2-1	TRBV7-9
CASSPSGLAGYNEQFF	TRBJ2-1	TRBV7-9
CASSLPIFRELNTEAFF	TRBJ1-1	TRBV5-8
CASSGSGSTDTQYF	TRBJ2-3	TRBV6-1
CASSPLQTLTGKLFF	TRBJ1-4	TRBV11-2
CASSIYRATNEKLFF	TRBJ1-4	TRBV19
CASSYGHQPETQYF	TRBJ2-5	TRBV6-5
CSVEGQGLYGYTF	TRBJ1-2	TRBV29-1
CASSLLDRGHNNYGYTF	TRBJ1-2	TRBV28
CASSPPAGTYEQYF	TRBJ2-7	TRBV7-9
CASSMRAQPSVRQETQYF	TRBJ2-5	TRBV19
CASSQEGQLFYGYTF	TRBJ1-2	TRBV4-1
CASSLTSSPTDTQYF	TRBJ2-3	TRBV7-3
CASSQAAGGAGANPTDTQYF	TRBJ2-3	TRBV4-2
CASSSRPNGLGGYTF	TRBJ1-2	TRBV27
CASSKEGTSGRYNNEQFF	TRBJ2-1	TRBV21-1
CASSDPRGGEETQYF	TRBJ2-5	TRBV10-2
CASSYSGAHEQFF	TRBJ2-1	TRBV6-5